A selection of T cell receptor beta chains follows, all from one sample in a study of cytomegalovirus exposure and HLA in healthy donors. Assay used: immunoSEQ multiplex PCR; TCRdb lists only in-frame clones, some missing. The sample lists roughly 120,000 clones, over 15% occurring once. The sample was PBMCs. These receptors were taken from a woman under 30 in good health and CMV-seronegative. Each CDR3 is given with its conserved first and last residue. Each record gives: clone size, J gene, V gene, D gene, CDR3 DNA, CDR3 protein. D genes are given only for firm matches. The size of a clone is reported for some rows only, either as once, few or many, or as a class for expanded clones.

>.|TRBJ1-6|TRBV7-6|TRBD1
TGTGCCAGCAGCTTAGCTGCCGCAGGGGGTAATTCACCCCTCCACTTT
CASSLAAAGGNSPLHF
>.|TRBJ2-7|TRBV28|.
TGTGCCAGCAGTTTATTCAGGGCGCCCTACGAGCAGTACTTC
CASSLFRAPYEQYF
>few|TRBJ1-1|TRBV13|.
TGTGCCAGCAGCTTAAGACCCCCCGGGGGAGGGACTGAAGCTTTCTTT
CASSLRPPGGGTEAFF
>.|TRBJ2-7|TRBV6-6|.
TGTGCCAGCACCAATGGACAGTCAAACTACGAGCAGTACTTC
CASTNGQSNYEQYF
>few|TRBJ2-3|TRBV11-2|.
TGTGCCAGCAGCTTAACGGGTTCCGATACGCAGTATTTT
CASSLTGSDTQYF
>.|TRBJ1-2|TRBV28|.
TGTGCCAGCAGCCTGGTGGTTCCAGAAACCTTATTAAACTATGGCTACACCTTC
CASSLVVPETLLNYGYTF
>.|TRBJ2-2|TRBV5-1|.
TGCGCCAGCAGCTTGGACAGCAACACCGGGGAGCTGTTTTTT
CASSLDSNTGELFF
>.|TRBJ1-1|TRBV5-1|.
TGCGCCAGCAGCCTCAGCGGGGGGATGGGCACTGAAGCTTTCTTT
CASSLSGGMGTEAFF
>few|TRBJ2-7|TRBV2|.
TGTGCCAGCAGTGAATTGGGGGCGGACTCCTACGAGCAGTACTTC
CASSELGADSYEQYF
>few|TRBJ2-1|TRBV25-1|.
TGTGCCAGCAGTGGGCCCTACAATGAGCAGTTCTTC
CASSGPYNEQFF
>many|TRBJ1-1|TRBV6-1|.
TGTGCCAGCAGTGAACTTATGGGAGGGAACACTGAAGCTTTCTTT
CASSELMGGNTEAFF
>.|TRBJ2-3|TRBV7-9|.
TGTGCCAGCAGCTTAGCGCTCAGTGGCAGAGGGAGCACAGATACGCAGTATTTT
CASSLALSGRGSTDTQYF
>.|TRBJ2-6|TRBV11-2|.
TGTGCCAGCAGCTTAGCCGTGGGGGCCAACGTCCTGACTTTC
CASSLAVGANVLTF